The 19 T cell receptor beta chains listed next were all sequenced from one sample in a study of T cell repertoires in cytomegalovirus infection. TCRdb fed the reads into MiXCR, producing one record per CDR3 protein. The top ten hold roughly two thirds of the sample, which has tens of thousands of distinct CDR3 sequences, 20% to 25% seen once. Their antigen targets remain unknown. Sequencing was performed on CD8+ T cells from cultured PBMCs, taken from culture after CMV antigen stimulation. These receptors were collected from a human donor in good health (CMV status not recorded). Some clones in this sample may be carry-over from other donors' samples.

The chain links TRBV11-2 to TRBJ1-2, with D hard to call. The CDR3 loop spans 12 amino acids. V was clipped by 1 base and J by 6 bases, with 6 bases between them. Germline V lookup: CDR1 SGHAT, CDR2 FQNNGV. The CDR3: CASSLGSDGYTF. CDR3 nucleotides: TGTGCCAGCAGCTTAGGGTCTGATGGCTACACCTTC.

There are a few counts of this clonotype. The CDR3 region has the DNA TGTGCCAGTAGTGCCGGGGGCTATGAGCAGTTCTTC. Translated, it gives CASSAGGYEQFF. The chain is built from TRBV19 and TRBJ2-1; tentatively, D is TRBD1 or TRBD2 (6 bases each). CDR3 length: 12 residues. Germline V lookup: CDR1 LNHDA, CDR2 SQIVND (reference sequence). The ends were cut back, 5 bases at V and 8 bases at J, with 10 bases in the middle.

In its sample, this clonotype was seen a few times. This rearrangement joins TRBV7-2 to TRBJ2-5; D is tentatively TRBD1 or TRBD2 (5 bases each). V lost 3 bases and J 0 bases, leaving 8 bases between the germline ends. CDR1 is SGHTA, CDR2 FQGNSA, per germline. The CDR3 is 14 residues long. CDR3 amino acids: CASSFEGYQETQYF. DNA of the CDR3: TGTGCCAGCAGCTTTGAGGGGTACCAAGAGACCCAGTACTTC.

V is TRBV6-5 and J is TRBJ1-1, with D unresolved. V lost 0 bases, J lost 4 bases, and 12 bases lay in between. Germline CDR1 reads MNHEY; CDR2 reads SVGAGI. The CDR3 is made up of 15 amino acids. CDR3 region: CASSYSMGLGTEAFF. In nucleotides, the CDR3 is TGTGCCAGCAGTTACTCGATGGGGTTAGGCACTGAAGCTTTCTTT.

The rearrangement joins TRBV11-2 to TRBJ1-1, with D unresolved. Germline-derived CDR1 and CDR2 are SGHAT and FQNNGV. V was shortened by 5 bases and J by 6 bases, with 22 bases between the two germline ends. The CDR3 is 16 amino acids. The CDR3 sequence is CASSTPQAPGDPEAFF. For the CDR3, the DNA is TGTGCCAGCAGCACCCCTCAGGCGCCCGGGGATCCTGAAGCTTTCTTT.

The chain joins TRBV5-5 to TRBJ1-2, with D perhaps TRBD1 (5 bases). The CDR3 contains 12 residues. The V end lost 1 base, the J end lost 6 bases, and 7 bases lay between the germline ends. Germline V CDR1 and CDR2: SGHKS, YYEKEE (reference sequence). This CDR3 is CASSLKGDGYTF. The CDR3 region has the DNA TGTGCCAGCAGCTTGAAAGGGGATGGCTACACCTTC.

The chain couples TRBV12-3 or TRBV12-4 to TRBJ1-5; D is perhaps TRBD1 (5 bases). The CDR3 covers 12 residues. Trimming left V 8 bases short and J 8 bases short, with 13 bases between. The DNA for the CDR3 is TGTGCCAGCGGTCACCCGGGGGAGCCCCAGCATTTT. It codes for CASGHPGEPQHF.

This clonotype showed up just a few times. The chain links TRBV7-8 to TRBJ2-3; D not resolved. The CDR3 loop spans 14 amino acids. Trimming pared 5 bases from V and 5 bases from J, leaving 14 bases between. Germline-derived CDR1 and CDR2 are SGHVS and FQNEAQ. Here the CDR3 reads CASSPQYSLDTQYF. The CDR3 nucleotides are TGTGCCAGCAGCCCCCAATACTCTCTAGATACGCAGTATTTT.

Only a few counts were recorded for this clonotype. The chain carries TRBV6-6 and TRBJ2-2, with D uncertain. The CDR3 is made up of 15 amino acids. The V gene's germline CDR1 is MNHNY and CDR2 SVGAGI (reference sequence). The V end was cut by 5 bases, the J end by 0 bases, with 10 bases between. The DNA for the CDR3 is TGTGCCAGCAGTGGACCGGTTGCGAACACCGGGGAGCTGTTTTTT. Protein sequence: CASSGPVANTGELFF.

The CDR3 region is CASSAGASLYGYTF. The CDR3 DNA follows: TGTGCCAGCAGTGCAGGGGCAAGCCTCTATGGCTACACCTTC. V usage is TRBV2 and J usage is TRBJ1-2; perhaps TRBD1 as D (6 bases). The V and J ends lost 4 bases and 4 bases respectively, with 13 bases between them. The CDR3 has 14 amino acids. Germline V gives CDR1 SNHLY, CDR2 FYNNEI.

The chain recombines TRBV12-3 or TRBV12-4 with TRBJ1-2, with TRBD1 matching 7 bases. J gave up 6 bases and V 3 bases, and 4 bases lay outside the gene matches. This CDR3 contains 13 residues. The CDR3 region is CASSFIRGDGYTF. The DNA of the CDR3 is TGTGCCAGCAGTTTTATCAGGGGGGATGGCTACACCTTC.

With respect to this clonotype: One base away lies a much larger clone, so this may be a sequencing read error. The rearrangement joins TRBV20-1 to TRBJ1-2; D call uncertain. The CDR3 contains 12 residues. V was pared by 7 bases and J by 6 bases, with 15 bases between. Looked up from germline, CDR1 is DFQATT and CDR2 is SNEGSKA (reference sequence). CDR3 in amino acids: CSVPGPSDGYTF. CDR3 sequence (DNA): TGCAGTGTTCCGGGTCCCAGCGATGGCTACACCTTC.

Only a few counts were recorded for this clonotype. The J gene is TRBJ1-1, the V gene TRBV12-3 or TRBV12-4; possibly TRBD1 for D (5 bases). This CDR3 region has 15 residues. Trimming cost V 5 bases and J 0 bases, with 13 bases left between them. CDR3 in DNA: TGTGCCAGCAGTCCGGGACCCGGCATGAACACTGAAGCTTTCTTT. Its protein is CASSPGPGMNTEAFF.

This clonotype was observed a handful of times. The chain carries TRBV7-2 and TRBJ2-5, with TRBD1 matching over 7 bases. Germline V gene sequence: CDR1 SGHTA, CDR2 FQGNSA. The V segment lost 1 base and the J segment 4 bases; nucleotides outside the gene matches: 6. This CDR3 is 15 amino acids long. The DNA of the CDR3 is TGTGCCAGCAGCTTAGGAGGGGGCGAGTCAGAGACCCAGTACTTC. It is translated as CASSLGGGESETQYF.

In its sample, this clonotype was seen a few times. This sequence joins TRBV7-6 and TRBJ2-3; D may match TRBD1 or TRBD2 (5 bases each). This CDR3 contains 15 residues. Per germline, CDR1 SGHVS and CDR2 FNYEAQ. Trimming took 0 bases from V and 6 from J, leaving 13 bases between them. The CDR3 coding sequence is TGTGCCAGCAGCTTAGCTGCAGGGCGCGGGGATACGCAGTATTTT. It codes for CASSLAAGRGDTQYF.

The chain links TRBV15 to TRBJ1-2; D unclear. Germline CDR1 and CDR2: LNHNV and YYDKDF (reference sequence). The CDR3 is made up of 15 amino acids. V dropped 3 bases and J dropped 8 bases, with 19 bases sitting between them. The CDR3 nucleotides are TGTGCCACCAGCAGGGGAGGCGGTGGATTATGGGGCTACACCTTC. Translation gives CATSRGGGGLWGYTF.

The rearrangement links TRBV19 to TRBJ2-1; no definite D call. Germline CDR1 and CDR2: LNHDA and SQIVND (reference sequence). Between the trimmed V and J ends, which lost 7 bases and 0 bases, there was a span of 13 bases. This CDR3 comprises 15 residues. CDR3 sequence reads: CASTIDQSSYNEQFF. The DNA for the CDR3 is TGTGCCAGTACCATAGACCAGAGCTCCTACAATGAGCAGTTCTTC.

This rearrangement joins TRBV6-4 to TRBJ2-3; the D gene could be TRBD1 or TRBD2 (6 bases each). The CDR3 consists of 15 residues. The V end was cut by 3 bases, the J end by 2 bases, with 12 bases between. Germline V gene data show CDR1 as MRHNA and CDR2 as SNTAGT. The CDR3 DNA reads TGTGCCAGCAGTGATTCGGGGGCCCACACAGATACGCAGTATTTT. Translated, it gives CASSDSGAHTDTQYF.

Only a few counts were recorded for this clonotype. The chain recombines TRBV2 with TRBJ2-3; 12 bases map to TRBD2. With 7 bases clipped from V and 1 base from J, the junction kept 3 bases outside the gene matches. CDR1 and CDR2 from the germline V gene are SNHLY and FYNNEI. The CDR3 is 15 residues long. CDR3 region: CASIRLAGGTDTQYF. The CDR3 nucleotides are TGTGCCAGCATTCGACTAGCGGGGGGCACAGATACGCAGTATTTT.